This record concerns one TCR beta chain sequence. This sample was included in a study of CD8 T cells in ankylosing spondylitis. This CDR3 contains 13 residues. The germline CDR1 and CDR2 sequences are SGHTA and FQGNSA. Trimming removed 5 bases from V and 13 bases from J, with 18 bases in between. TCRdb ran MiXCR on the 5' RACE reads and lists one entry per CDR3 protein. The sample shows 300,000 to 350,000 distinct CDR3 sequences, 20% of them seen only once. V is TRBV7-2 and J is TRBJ2-1; D remains ambiguous. This TCR derives from a female donor with ankylosing spondylitis or in good health (not recorded which). Sequenced sample: blood, either unsorted or a sorted T cell fraction (not recorded which). CDR3 protein: CASSPLRDGDQFF. The CDR3 DNA sequence: TGTGCCAGCAGCCCCCTACGAGACGGTGATCAGTTCTTC.